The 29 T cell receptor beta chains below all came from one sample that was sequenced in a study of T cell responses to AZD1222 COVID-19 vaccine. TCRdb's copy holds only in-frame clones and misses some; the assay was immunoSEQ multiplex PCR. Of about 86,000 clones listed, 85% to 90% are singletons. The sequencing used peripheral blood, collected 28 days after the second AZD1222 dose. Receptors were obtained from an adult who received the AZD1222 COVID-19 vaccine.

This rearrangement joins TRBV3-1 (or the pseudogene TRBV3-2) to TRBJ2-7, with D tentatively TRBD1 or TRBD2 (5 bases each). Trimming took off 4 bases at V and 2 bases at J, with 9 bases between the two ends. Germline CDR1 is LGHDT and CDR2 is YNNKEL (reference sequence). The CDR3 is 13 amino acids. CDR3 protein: CASSRADTYEQYF. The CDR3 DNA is TGTGCCAGCAGCCGAGCGGACACCTACGAGCAGTACTTC.

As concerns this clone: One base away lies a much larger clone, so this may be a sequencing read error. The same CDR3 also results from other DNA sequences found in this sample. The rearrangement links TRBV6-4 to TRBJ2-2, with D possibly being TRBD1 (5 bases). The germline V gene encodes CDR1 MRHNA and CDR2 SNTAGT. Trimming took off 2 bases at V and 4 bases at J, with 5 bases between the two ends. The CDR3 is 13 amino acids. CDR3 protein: CASSDRGTGELFF. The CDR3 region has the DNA TGTGCCAGCAGTGACAGGGGCACCGGGGAGCTGTTTTTT.

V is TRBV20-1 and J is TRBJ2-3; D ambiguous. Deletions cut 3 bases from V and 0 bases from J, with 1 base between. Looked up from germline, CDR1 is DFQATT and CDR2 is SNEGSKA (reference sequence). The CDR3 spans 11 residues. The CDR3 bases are TGCAGTGCTAGTAGCACAGATACGCAGTATTTT. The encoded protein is CSASSTDTQYF.

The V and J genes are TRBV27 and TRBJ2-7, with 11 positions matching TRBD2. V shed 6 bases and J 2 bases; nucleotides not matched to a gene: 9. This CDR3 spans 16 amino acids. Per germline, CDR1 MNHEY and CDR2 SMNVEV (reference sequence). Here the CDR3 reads CASRRGTSGRPYEQYF. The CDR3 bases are TGTGCCAGCAGGCGAGGGACTAGCGGTCGTCCCTACGAGCAGTACTTC.

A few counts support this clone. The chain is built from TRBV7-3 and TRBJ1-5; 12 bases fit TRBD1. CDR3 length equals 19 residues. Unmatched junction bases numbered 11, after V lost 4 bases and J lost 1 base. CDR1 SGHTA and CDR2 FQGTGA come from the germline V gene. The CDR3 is CASSSIGTGGLYSNQPQHF. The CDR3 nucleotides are TGTGCCAGCAGCTCAATAGGGACAGGGGGCCTTTACAGCAATCAGCCCCAGCATTTT.

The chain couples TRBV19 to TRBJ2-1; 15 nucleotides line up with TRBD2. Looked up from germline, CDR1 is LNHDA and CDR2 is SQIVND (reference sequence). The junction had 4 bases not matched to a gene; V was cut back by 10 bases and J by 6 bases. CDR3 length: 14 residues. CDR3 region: CATRTSGRANEQFF. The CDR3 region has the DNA TGTGCCACCCGGACTAGCGGGAGGGCCAATGAGCAGTTCTTC.

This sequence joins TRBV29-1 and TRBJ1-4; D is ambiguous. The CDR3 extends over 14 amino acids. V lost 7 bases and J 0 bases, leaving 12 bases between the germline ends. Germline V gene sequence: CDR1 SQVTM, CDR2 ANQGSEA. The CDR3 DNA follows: TGCAGCGGCCTCGGGAGTCCAACTAATGAAAAACTGTTTTTT. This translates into CSGLGSPTNEKLFF.

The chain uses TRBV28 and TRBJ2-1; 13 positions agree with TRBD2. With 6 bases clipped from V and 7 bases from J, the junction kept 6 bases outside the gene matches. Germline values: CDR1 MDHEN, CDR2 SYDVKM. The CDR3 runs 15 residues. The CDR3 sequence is CASSQGLAGVNEQFF. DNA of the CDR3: TGTGCCAGCAGCCAAGGACTAGCGGGAGTGAATGAGCAGTTCTTC.

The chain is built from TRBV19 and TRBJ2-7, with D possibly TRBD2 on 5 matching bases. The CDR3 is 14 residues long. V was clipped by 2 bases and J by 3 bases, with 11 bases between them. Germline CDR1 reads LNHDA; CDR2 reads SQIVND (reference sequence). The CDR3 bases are TGTGCCAGTAGTATAACCCGGACTGGCTACGAGCAGTACTTC. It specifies CASSITRTGYEQYF. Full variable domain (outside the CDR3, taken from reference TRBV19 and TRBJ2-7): DGGITQSPKYLFRKEGQNVTLSCEQNLNHDAMYWYRQDPGQGLRLIYYSQIVNDFQKGDIAEGYSVSREKKESFPLTVTSAQKNPTAFYLCASSITRTGYEQYFGPGTRLTVT.

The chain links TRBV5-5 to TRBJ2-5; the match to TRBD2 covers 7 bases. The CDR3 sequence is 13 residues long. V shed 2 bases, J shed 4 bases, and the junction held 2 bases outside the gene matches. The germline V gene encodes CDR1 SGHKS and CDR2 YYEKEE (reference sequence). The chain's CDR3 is CASSFRLAETQYF. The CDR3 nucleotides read TGTGCCAGCAGCTTTCGACTAGCAGAGACCCAGTACTTC.

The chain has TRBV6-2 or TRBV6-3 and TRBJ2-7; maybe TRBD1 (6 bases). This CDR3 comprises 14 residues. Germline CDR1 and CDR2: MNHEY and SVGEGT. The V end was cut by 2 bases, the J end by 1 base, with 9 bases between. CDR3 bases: TGTGCCAGCAGTTACGGCAGGGGATCCTACGAGCAGTACTTC. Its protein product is CASSYGRGSYEQYF.

The CDR3 DNA follows: TGTGCCAGCAGGGGGGACGGCTATCAGCCCCAGCATTTT. Translating gives CASRGDGYQPQHF. V and J are TRBV2 and TRBJ1-5; D might be TRBD1 (5 bases). Germline lookup yields CDR1 SNHLY and CDR2 FYNNEI. V was pared by 6 bases and J by 5 bases, with 11 bases between. The length of the CDR3 is 13 residues.

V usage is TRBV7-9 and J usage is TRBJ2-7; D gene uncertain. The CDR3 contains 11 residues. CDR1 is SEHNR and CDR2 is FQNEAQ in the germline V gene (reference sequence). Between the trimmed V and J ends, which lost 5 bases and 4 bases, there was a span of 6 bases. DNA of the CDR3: TGTGCCAGCAGCCCAGTGTACGAGCAGTACTTC. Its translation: CASSPVYEQYF.

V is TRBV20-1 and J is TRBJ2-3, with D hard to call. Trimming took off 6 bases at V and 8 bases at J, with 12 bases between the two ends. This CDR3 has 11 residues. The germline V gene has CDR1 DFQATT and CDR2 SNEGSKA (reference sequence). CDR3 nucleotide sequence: TGCAGTGCCGGTCCGGTGGCTACGCAGTATTTT. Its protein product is CSAGPVATQYF.

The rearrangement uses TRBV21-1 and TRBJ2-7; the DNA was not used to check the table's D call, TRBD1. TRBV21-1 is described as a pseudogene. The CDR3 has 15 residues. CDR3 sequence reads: CASSTGTTGTYEQYF. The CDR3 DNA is TGTGCCAGCAGCACAGGGACGACAGGGACCTACGAGCAGTACTTC.

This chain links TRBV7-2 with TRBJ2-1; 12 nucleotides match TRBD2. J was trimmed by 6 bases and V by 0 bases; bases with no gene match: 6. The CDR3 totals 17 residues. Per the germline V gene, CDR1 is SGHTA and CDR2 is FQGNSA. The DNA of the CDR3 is TGTGCCAGCAGCTTAGCGCCCCTAGCGGGAGGGCCCAATGAGCAGTTCTTC. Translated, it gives CASSLAPLAGGPNEQFF.

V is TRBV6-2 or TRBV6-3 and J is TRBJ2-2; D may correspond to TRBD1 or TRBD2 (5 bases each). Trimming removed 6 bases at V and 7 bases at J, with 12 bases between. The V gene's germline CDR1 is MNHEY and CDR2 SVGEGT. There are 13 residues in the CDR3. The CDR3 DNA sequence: TGTGCCAGCAGCAAGAGGGGATACGGGGAGCTGTTTTTT. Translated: CASSKRGYGELFF.

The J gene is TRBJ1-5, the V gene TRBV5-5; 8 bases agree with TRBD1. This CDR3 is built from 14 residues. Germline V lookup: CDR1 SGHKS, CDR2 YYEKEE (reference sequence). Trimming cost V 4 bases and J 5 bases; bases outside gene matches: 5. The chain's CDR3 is CASSRTGKDQPQHF. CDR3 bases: TGTGCCAGCAGCCGGACAGGGAAGGATCAGCCCCAGCATTTT.

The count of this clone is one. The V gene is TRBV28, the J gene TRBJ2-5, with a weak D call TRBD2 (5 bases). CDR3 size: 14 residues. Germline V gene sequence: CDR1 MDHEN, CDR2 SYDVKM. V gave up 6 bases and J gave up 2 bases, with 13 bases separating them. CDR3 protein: CASRRTALQETQYF. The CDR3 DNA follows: TGTGCCAGCAGGAGGACTGCCCTACAAGAGACCCAGTACTTC.

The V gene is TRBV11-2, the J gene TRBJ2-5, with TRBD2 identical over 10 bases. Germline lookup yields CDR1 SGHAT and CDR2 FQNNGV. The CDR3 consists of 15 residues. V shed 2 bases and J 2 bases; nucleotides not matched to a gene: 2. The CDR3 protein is CASSLRLAGQETQYF. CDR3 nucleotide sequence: TGTGCCAGCAGCTTACGACTAGCGGGTCAAGAGACCCAGTACTTC. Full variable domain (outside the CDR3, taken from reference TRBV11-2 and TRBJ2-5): EAGVAQSPRYKIIEKRQSVAFWCNPISGHATLYWYQQILGQGPKLLIQFQNNGVVDDSQLPKDRFSAERLKGVDSTLKIQPAKLEDSAVYLCASSLRLAGQETQYFGPGTRLLVL.

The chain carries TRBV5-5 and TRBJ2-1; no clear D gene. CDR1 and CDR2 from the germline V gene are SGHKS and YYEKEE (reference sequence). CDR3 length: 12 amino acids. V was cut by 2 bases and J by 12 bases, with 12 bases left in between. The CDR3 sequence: CASSFHSTPQFF. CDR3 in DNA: TGTGCCAGCAGCTTCCACTCGACACCGCAGTTCTTC.

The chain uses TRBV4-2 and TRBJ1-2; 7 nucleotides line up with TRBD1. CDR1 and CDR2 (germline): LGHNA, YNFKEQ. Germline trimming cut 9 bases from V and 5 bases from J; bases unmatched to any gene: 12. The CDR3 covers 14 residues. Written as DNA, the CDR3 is TGTGCCAGTGTTAGGACAGGTCCCCCTTATGGCTACACCTTC. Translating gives CASVRTGPPYGYTF.

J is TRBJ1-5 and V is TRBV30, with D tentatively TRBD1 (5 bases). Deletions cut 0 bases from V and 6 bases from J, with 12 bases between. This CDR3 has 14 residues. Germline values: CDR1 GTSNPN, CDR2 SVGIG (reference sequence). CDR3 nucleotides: TGTGCCTGGAGTGTGGGGCAGGGTTTTCAGCCCCAGCATTTT. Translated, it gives CAWSVGQGFQPQHF. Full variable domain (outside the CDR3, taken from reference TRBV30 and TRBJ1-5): SQTIHQWPATLVQPVGSPLSLECTVEGTSNPNLYWYRQAAGRGLQLLFYSVGIGQISSEVPQNLSASRPQDRQFILSSKKLLLSDSGFYLCAWSVGQGFQPQHFGDGTRLSIL.

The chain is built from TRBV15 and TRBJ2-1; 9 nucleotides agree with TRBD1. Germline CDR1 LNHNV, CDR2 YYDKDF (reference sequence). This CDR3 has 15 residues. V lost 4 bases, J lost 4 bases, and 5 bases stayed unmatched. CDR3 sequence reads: CATSTSQGAYNEQFF. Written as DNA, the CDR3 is TGTGCCACCAGCACATCACAGGGGGCATACAATGAGCAGTTCTTC. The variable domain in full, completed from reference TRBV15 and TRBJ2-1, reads DAMVIQNPRYQVTQFGKPVTLSCSQTLNHNVMYWYQQKSSQAPKLLFHYYDKDFNNEADTPDNFQSRRPNTSFCFLDIRSPGLGDTAMYLCATSTSQGAYNEQFFGPGTRLTVL.

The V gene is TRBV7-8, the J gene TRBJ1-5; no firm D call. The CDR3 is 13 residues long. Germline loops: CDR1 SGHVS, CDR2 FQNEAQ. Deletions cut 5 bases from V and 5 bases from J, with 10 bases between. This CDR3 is CASSPYSDQPQHF. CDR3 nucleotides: TGTGCCAGCAGCCCGTACAGTGATCAGCCCCAGCATTTT. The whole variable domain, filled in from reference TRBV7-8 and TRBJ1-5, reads GAGVSQSPRYKVAKRGQDVALRCDPISGHVSLFWYQQALGQGPEFLTYFQNEAQLDKSGLPSDRFFAERPEGSVSTLKIQRTQQEDSAVYLCASSPYSDQPQHFGDGTRLSIL.

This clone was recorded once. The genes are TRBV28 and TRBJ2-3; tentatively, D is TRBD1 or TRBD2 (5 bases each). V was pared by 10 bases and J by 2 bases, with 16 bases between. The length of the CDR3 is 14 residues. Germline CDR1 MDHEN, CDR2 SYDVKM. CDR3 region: CATQRGPLTDTQYF. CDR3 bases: TGTGCCACCCAGAGGGGACCCCTCACAGATACGCAGTATTTT.

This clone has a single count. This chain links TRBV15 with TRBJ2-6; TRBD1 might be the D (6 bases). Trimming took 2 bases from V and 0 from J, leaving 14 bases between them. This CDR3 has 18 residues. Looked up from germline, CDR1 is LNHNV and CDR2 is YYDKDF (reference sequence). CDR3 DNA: TGTGCCACCAGCAGATCGGGACACTCGTCCTCTGGGGCCAACGTCCTGACTTTC. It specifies CATSRSGHSSSGANVLTF.

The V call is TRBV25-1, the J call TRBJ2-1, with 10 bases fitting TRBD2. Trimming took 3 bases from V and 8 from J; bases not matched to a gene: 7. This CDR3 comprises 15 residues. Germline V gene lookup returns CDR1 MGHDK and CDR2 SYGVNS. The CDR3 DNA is TGTGCCAGCAGTGATGGGCTAGCGGGAGAACATGAGCAGTTCTTC. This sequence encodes CASSDGLAGEHEQFF.

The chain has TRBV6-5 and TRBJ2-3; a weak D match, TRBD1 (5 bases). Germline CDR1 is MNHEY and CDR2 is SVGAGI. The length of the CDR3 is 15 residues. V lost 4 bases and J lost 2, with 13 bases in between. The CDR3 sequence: CASSSLPDNTDTQYF. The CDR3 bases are TGTGCCAGCAGTTCTTTACCGGACAACACAGATACGCAGTATTTT.